This TCR beta chain was captured by sequencing in a study of blood T cell repertoires in COVID-19. Looking at the study overall: COVID-19 samples collected from the United States, Italy and Spain covered acute and convalescent phases.

Recruited during active infection, patients (from Seattle) were subsequently followed longitudinally. The CDR3 totals 12 residues. J lost 9 bases, V lost 6 bases, and 4 bases had no gene match. Profiling relied on immunoSEQ multiplex PCR, and the TCRdb table lists in-frame clones only, not all of them. This table holds around 160,000 clones, 85% to 95% found once. The receptor comes from a woman aged 55-70 years with COVID-19, enrolled during active disease. The V gene is TRBV12-3 or TRBV12-4, the J gene TRBJ2-1; 8 bases align to TRBD2. The sample comprised peripheral blood. In nucleotides, the CDR3 is TGTGCCAGCAGATTTACTAGCGGTGAGCAGTTCTTC. Protein sequence: CASRFTSGEQFF.